This T cell receptor beta chain was captured in a study of siplizumab effects on memory and regulatory T cells. Produced via immunoSEQ multiplex PCR; TCRdb's table is partial and in-frame only. The sample has fewer than 120,000 clones, roughly 92% seen once. Per the germline V gene, CDR1 is LNHDA and CDR2 is SQIVND (reference sequence). The CDR3 totals 13 residues. V was pared by 2 bases and J by 7 bases, with 9 bases between. This chain links TRBV19 with TRBJ1-5, with TRBD1 as a possible D gene (5 bases). Specimen: CD4+ T cells sorted from blood. The sequence came from a human donor in good health. The CDR3 DNA follows: TGTGCCAGTAGTATATCCAGGGCACAGCCCCAGCATTTT. It specifies CASSISRAQPQHF.